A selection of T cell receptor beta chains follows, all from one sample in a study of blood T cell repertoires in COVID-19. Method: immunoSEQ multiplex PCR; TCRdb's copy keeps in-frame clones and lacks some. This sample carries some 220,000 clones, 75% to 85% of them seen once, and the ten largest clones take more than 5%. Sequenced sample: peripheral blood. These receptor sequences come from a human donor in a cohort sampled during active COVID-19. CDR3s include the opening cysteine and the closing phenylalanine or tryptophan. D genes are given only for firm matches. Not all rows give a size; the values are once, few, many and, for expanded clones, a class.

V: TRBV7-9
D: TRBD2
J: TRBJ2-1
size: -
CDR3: CASSLQLAGGSNNEQFF
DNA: TGTGCCAGCAGCTTACAACTAGCGGGGGGGTCGAACAATGAGCAGTTCTTC

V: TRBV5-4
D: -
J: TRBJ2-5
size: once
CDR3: CASRDPKAGAETQYF
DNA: TGTGCCAGCAGAGACCCAAAGGCAGGGGCAGAGACCCAGTACTTC

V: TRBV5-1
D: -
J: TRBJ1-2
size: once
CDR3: CASSLEGVIYGYTF
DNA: TGCGCCAGCAGCTTGGAAGGGGTTATCTATGGCTACACCTTC

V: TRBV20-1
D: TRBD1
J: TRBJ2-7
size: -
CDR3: CSLQGVYEQYF
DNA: TGCAGTTTACAGGGGGTCTACGAGCAGTACTTC

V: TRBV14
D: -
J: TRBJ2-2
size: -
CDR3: CASSRWAGADTGELFF
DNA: TGTGCCAGCAGCCGCTGGGCAGGGGCCGACACCGGGGAGCTGTTTTTT

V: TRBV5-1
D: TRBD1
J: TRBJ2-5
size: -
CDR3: CASSSQTGGGETQYF
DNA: TGCGCCAGCAGCTCCCAAACAGGGGGCGGGGAGACCCAGTACTTC

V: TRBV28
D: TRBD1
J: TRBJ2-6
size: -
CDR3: CASLGGAEFSGANVLTF
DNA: TGTGCCAGTTTAGGGGGCGCTGAATTCTCTGGGGCCAACGTCCTGACTTTC

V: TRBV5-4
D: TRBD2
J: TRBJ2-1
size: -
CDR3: CASSFRAGVYNEQFF
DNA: TGTGCCAGCAGCTTCAGAGCGGGAGTTTACAATGAGCAGTTCTTC

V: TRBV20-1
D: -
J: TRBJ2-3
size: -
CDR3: CSASSVSSTDTQYF
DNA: TGCAGTGCCAGTAGCGTATCTAGCACAGATACGCAGTATTTT

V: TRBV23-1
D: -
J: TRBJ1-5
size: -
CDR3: CASSQPDFNSNQPQHF
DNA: TGCGCCAGCAGTCAACCGGACTTTAATAGCAATCAGCCCCAGCATTTT

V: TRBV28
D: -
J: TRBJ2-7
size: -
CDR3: CASRTASYEQYF
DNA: TGTGCCAGCCGGACAGCCTCCTACGAGCAGTACTTC

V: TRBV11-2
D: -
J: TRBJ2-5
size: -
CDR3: CASSLRGLETQYF
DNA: TGTGCCAGCAGTCTTAGGGGGTTAGAGACCCAGTACTTC

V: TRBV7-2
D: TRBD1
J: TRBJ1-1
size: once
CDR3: CASSSGQGGFAFF
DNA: TGTGCCAGCAGCTCCGGACAGGGGGGTTTTGCTTTCTTT

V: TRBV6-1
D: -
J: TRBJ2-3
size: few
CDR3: CASSESGGGVPDTQYF
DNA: TGTGCCAGCAGTGAATCGGGTGGAGGGGTGCCAGATACGCAGTATTTT

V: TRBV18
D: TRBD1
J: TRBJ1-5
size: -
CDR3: CASSGQGGNNQPQHF
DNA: TGTGCCAGCTCAGGACAGGGTGGAAACAATCAGCCCCAGCATTTT

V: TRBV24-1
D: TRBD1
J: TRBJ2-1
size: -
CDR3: CATETGGSNEQFF
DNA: TGTGCCACCGAGACAGGGGGGAGCAATGAGCAGTTCTTC

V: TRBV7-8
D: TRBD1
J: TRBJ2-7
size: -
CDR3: CASSLAGQTYEQYF
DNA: TGTGCCAGCAGCTTAGCGGGACAGACCTACGAGCAGTACTTC

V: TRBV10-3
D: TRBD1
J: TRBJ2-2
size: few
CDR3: CAISEPTGGRTGELFF
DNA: TGTGCCATCAGTGAACCAACAGGGGGCCGGACCGGGGAGCTGTTTTTT

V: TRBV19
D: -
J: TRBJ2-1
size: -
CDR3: CASSKGLQRDIYNEQFF
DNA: TGTGCCAGTAGCAAAGGACTCCAAAGGGATATATACAATGAGCAGTTCTTC

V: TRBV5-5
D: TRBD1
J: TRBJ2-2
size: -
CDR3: CASSFDRGRVGELFF
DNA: TGTGCCAGCAGCTTCGACAGGGGGCGAGTCGGGGAGCTGTTTTTT

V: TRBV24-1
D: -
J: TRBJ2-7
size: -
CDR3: CATSDPRGSAGEQYF
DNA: TGTGCCACCAGTGACCCCCGGGGGTCCGCTGGAGAGCAGTACTTC

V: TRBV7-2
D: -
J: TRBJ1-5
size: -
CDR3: CASSLSSRGRSNQPQHF
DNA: TGTGCCAGCAGCTTAAGTAGTAGGGGAAGGTCGAATCAGCCCCAGCATTTT

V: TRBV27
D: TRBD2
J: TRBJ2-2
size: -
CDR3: CASRIRGLALNTGELFF
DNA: TGTGCCAGCCGCATTCGGGGACTAGCGTTGAACACCGGGGAGCTGTTTTTT

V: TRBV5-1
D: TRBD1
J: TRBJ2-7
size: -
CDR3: CASSSMTGGYEQYF
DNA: TGCGCCAGCAGCTCCATGACAGGGGGCTACGAGCAGTACTTC

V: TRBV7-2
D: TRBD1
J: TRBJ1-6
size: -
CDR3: CASSFRTGGPNSYNSPLHF
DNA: TGTGCCAGCAGCTTCCGGACAGGGGGCCCCAACTCCTATAATTCACCCCTCCACTTT

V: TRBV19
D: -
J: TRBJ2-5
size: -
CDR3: CASSGGLRETQYF
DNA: TGTGCCAGTAGTGGGGGACTCCGAGAGACCCAGTACTTC

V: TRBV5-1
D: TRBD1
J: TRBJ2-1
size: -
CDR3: CASSGGTGMNEQFF
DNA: TGCGCCAGCAGCGGCGGGACAGGGATGAATGAGCAGTTCTTC

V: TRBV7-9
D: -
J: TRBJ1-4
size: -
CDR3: CASSSVGGANEKLFF
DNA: TGTGCCAGCAGCTCCGTAGGAGGGGCGAACGAAAAACTGTTTTTT

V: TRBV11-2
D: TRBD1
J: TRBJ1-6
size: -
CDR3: CASSLAGQGFISPLHF
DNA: TGTGCCAGCAGCTTGGCGGGACAGGGGTTTATTTCACCCCTCCACTTT

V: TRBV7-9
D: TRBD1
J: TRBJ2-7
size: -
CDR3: CASSLDIMGQLYEQYF
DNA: TGTGCCAGCAGCTTAGATATTATGGGACAGCTCTACGAGCAGTACTTC

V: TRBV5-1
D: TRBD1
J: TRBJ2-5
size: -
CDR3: CASSKARDSLYQETQYF
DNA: TGCGCCAGCAGCAAAGCTAGGGACAGTTTGTACCAAGAGACCCAGTACTTC

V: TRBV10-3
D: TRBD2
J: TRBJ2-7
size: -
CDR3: CAISESRASGSYEQYF
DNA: TGTGCCATCAGTGAGTCTCGGGCTAGCGGGAGCTACGAGCAGTACTTC

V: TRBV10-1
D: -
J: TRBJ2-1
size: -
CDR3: CASSEPGELANEQFF
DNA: TGCGCCAGCAGTGAACCGGGAGAGCTTGCAAATGAGCAGTTCTTC

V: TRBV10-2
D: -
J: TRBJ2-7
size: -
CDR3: CASTPGTTVGEQYF
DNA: TGCGCCAGCACCCCGGGGACAACCGTCGGCGAGCAGTACTTC

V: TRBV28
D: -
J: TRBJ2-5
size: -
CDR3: CASSRALETQYF
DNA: TGTGCCAGCAGTCGAGCTCTAGAGACCCAGTACTTC

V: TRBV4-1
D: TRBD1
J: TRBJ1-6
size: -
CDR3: CASSQDHRGPTPLHF
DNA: TGCGCCAGCAGCCAAGATCACAGGGGCCCGACCCCCCTCCACTTT

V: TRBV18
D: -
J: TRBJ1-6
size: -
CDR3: CASSPREDNSPLHF
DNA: TGTGCCAGCTCACCAAGGGAGGATAATTCACCCCTCCACTTT

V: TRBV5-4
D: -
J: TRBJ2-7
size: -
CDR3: CATQAGGYEQYF
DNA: TGTGCCACCCAGGCCGGGGGCTACGAGCAGTACTTC

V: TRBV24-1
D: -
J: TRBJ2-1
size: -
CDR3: CATSSLSGVGLGNEQFF
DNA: TGTGCCACCAGCTCTCTTAGCGGAGTGGGCTTGGGCAATGAGCAGTTCTTC

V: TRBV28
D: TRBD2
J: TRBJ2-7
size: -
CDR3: CASSSGTSGRGEQYF
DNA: TGTGCCAGCAGCTCGGGGACTAGCGGGAGGGGTGAGCAGTACTTC

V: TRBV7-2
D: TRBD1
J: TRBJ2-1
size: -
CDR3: CASSHNRDRAYNEQFF
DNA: TGTGCCAGCAGCCACAATCGGGACAGGGCGTACAATGAGCAGTTCTTC

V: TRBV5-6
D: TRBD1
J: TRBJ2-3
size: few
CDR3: CASSLVGQGHTDTQYF
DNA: TGTGCCAGCAGCTTGGTAGGACAGGGACACACAGATACGCAGTATTTT

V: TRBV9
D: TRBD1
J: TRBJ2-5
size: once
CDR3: CASSAPRSGGAETQYF
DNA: TGTGCCAGCAGCGCCCCCAGGTCAGGGGGCGCGGAGACCCAGTACTTC